The 17 T cell receptor beta chains below were found in one sample sequenced in a study of blood T cell repertoires in COVID-19. Libraries were prepared by immunoSEQ multiplex PCR; TCRdb keeps only in-frame clonotypes and omits some of them. This sample has 200,000 to 250,000 clones, with 86% found just once. The sample taken for sequencing was PBMCs or T cells enriched from blood (not recorded which). The receptors derive from a woman aged 50 to 60 in a cohort exposed to, infected with or recovered from COVID-19 (not recorded which).

This clone was picked up one time. The rearrangement links TRBV4-1 to TRBJ2-1; 8 nucleotides line up with TRBD2. V was clipped by 2 bases and J by 6 bases; unmatched bases: 12. The CDR3 contains 17 residues. Germline CDR1 and CDR2: MGHRA and YSYEKL. CDR3 sequence: CASSQKLRGGYTNEQFF. CDR3 DNA: TGCGCCAGCAGCCAAAAACTACGGGGGGGCTATACCAATGAGCAGTTCTTC.

The chain is built from TRBV2 and TRBJ1-5; possible D gene TRBD1, 5 bases. Germline-derived CDR1 and CDR2 are SNHLY and FYNNEI. The CDR3 spans 17 residues. Trimming removed 5 bases from V and 1 base from J, with 18 bases in between. The CDR3 DNA reads TGTGCCAGCAGTTTTGGTAGCAGGGCCGTAAGCAATCAGCCCCAGCATTTT. It specifies CASSFGSRAVSNQPQHF.

The chain recombines TRBV5-1 with TRBJ2-3; TRBD1 matches 10 bases. The CDR3 is 14 residues long. The germline CDR1 and CDR2 sequences are SGHRS and YFSETQ. V lost 6 bases to trimming and J lost 4 bases; unmatched junction nucleotides: 5. CDR3 residues: CASTPGQGPDTQYF. CDR3 nucleotides: TGCGCCAGCACTCCGGGACAGGGGCCAGATACGCAGTATTTT.

V gene TRBV5-5 combines with J gene TRBJ1-3, with 10 bases aligning to TRBD1. The germline V gene has CDR1 SGHKS and CDR2 YYEKEE (reference sequence). The CDR3 loop spans 17 amino acids. V shed 2 bases, J shed 1 base, and the junction held 6 bases outside the gene matches. CDR3 sequence: CASSFGQGEGSGNTIYF. The CDR3 DNA reads TGTGCCAGCAGCTTCGGACAGGGGGAAGGGTCTGGAAACACCATATATTTT.

The chain links TRBV19 to TRBJ1-1, with TRBD1 as a possible D gene (6 bases). V was clipped by 0 bases and J by 8 bases, with 10 bases between them. This CDR3 contains 13 residues. Germline V CDR1 and CDR2: LNHDA, SQIVND (reference sequence). This CDR3 is CASSIEGGGEAFF. The CDR3 DNA sequence: TGTGCCAGTAGTATAGAAGGGGGAGGGGAAGCTTTCTTT.

The chain combines TRBV7-8 with TRBJ1-3; unclear D gene. The CDR3 sequence is 17 residues long. The germline gives CDR1 SGHVS, CDR2 FQNEAQ. V lost 4 bases and J 0 bases, leaving 16 bases between the germline ends. CDR3 DNA sequence: TGTGCCAGCAGCTCCAAAAGCGTGGGTCTCTCTGGAAACACCATATATTTT. It yields the protein CASSSKSVGLSGNTIYF.

The chain employs TRBV10-3 and TRBJ2-5; 9 bases fit TRBD1. The V gene end was trimmed by 4 bases and the J gene end by 2 bases; junction bases not matched to a gene: 14. Germline V gene lookup returns CDR1 ENHRY and CDR2 SYGVKD. The CDR3 sequence is 18 residues long. CDR3 amino acids: CAISAGLNPGQGQETQYF. CDR3 DNA sequence: TGTGCCATCAGTGCAGGGTTGAATCCGGGACAGGGTCAAGAGACCCAGTACTTC.

The chain joins TRBV5-1 to TRBJ2-3; D is possibly TRBD2 (6 bases). V was cut by 5 bases and J by 8 bases, with 18 bases left in between. Germline V gives CDR1 SGHRS, CDR2 YFSETQ. The CDR3 runs to 14 residues. CDR3 sequence: CASRPGLSTSTQYF. CDR3 coding DNA: TGCGCCAGCAGGCCGGGACTTTCCACCAGTACGCAGTATTTT.

J is TRBJ2-1 and V is TRBV7-3; tentative D call: TRBD2 (6 bases). CDR1 is SGHTA and CDR2 is FQGTGA in the germline V gene. Trimming shortened V by 5 bases and J by 3 bases, and 14 bases separated the two germline ends. This CDR3 has 15 amino acids. In DNA, the CDR3 is TGTGCCAGCAGCCCTACTCGGGGGATCTACAATGAGCAGTTCTTC. Translated, it gives CASSPTRGIYNEQFF.

This clone came up once. The rearrangement joins TRBV7-2 to TRBJ2-2, with 10 bases matching TRBD2. The CDR3 sequence is 16 residues long. V lost 5 bases to trimming and J lost 7 bases; unmatched junction nucleotides: 10. Per germline, CDR1 SGHTA and CDR2 FQGNSA. Here the CDR3 reads CASSQPQLAGVGELFF. The CDR3 coding sequence is TGTGCCAGCAGCCAGCCCCAGCTAGCGGGGGTCGGGGAGCTGTTTTTT.

Only one count was recorded for this clone. The gene calls are TRBV7-2 and TRBJ2-5, with TRBD2 matching 7 bases. Trimming removed 3 bases from V and 0 bases from J; junction bases left unmatched: 4. The CDR3 sequence is 15 residues long. CDR1 is SGHTA and CDR2 is FQGNSA in the germline V gene. As DNA, the CDR3 is TGTGCCAGCAGCTTGTTGCGGGGGTACCAAGAGACCCAGTACTTC. Protein: CASSLLRGYQETQYF.

The V and J genes are TRBV15 and TRBJ2-7; 7 bases align to TRBD1. CDR1 and CDR2 from the germline V gene are LNHNV and YYDKDF (reference sequence). The V and J ends lost 2 bases and 5 bases, in that order; junction bases with no gene match: 3. The CDR3 runs to 13 residues. CDR3 nucleotides: TGTGCCACCAGCAGAAATACAGGGGACGAGCAGTACTTC. Amino acid sequence: CATSRNTGDEQYF.

The rearrangement links TRBV6-4 to TRBJ2-3; D uncertain. From germline, CDR1 is MRHNA and CDR2 SNTAGT. V gave up 2 bases and J gave up 0 bases, with 12 bases separating them. There are 16 residues in the CDR3. CDR3 coding DNA: TGTGCCAGCAGTGACCGAGGCCTCCCGAGCACAGATACGCAGTATTTT. This gives the protein CASSDRGLPSTDTQYF.

This clone showed up just a few times. The chain has TRBV7-2 and TRBJ2-2; D gene uncertain. Per the germline V gene, CDR1 is SGHTA and CDR2 is FQGNSA. The CDR3 extends over 13 amino acids. Trimming shortened V by 4 bases and J by 0 bases, and 3 bases separated the two germline ends. For the CDR3, the DNA is TGTGCCAGCAGCTCCGCGAACACCGGGGAGCTGTTTTTT. As protein: CASSSANTGELFF.

The rearrangement joins TRBV12-3 or TRBV12-4 to TRBJ2-5, with D unresolved. CDR3 size: 12 residues. Trimming pared 5 bases from V and 7 bases from J, leaving 11 bases between. CDR3 amino acids: CASSLDLVTQYF. The DNA for the CDR3 is TGTGCCAGCAGTCTAGACTTGGTGACCCAGTACTTC.

This chain joins TRBV3-1 (or the pseudogene TRBV3-2) and TRBJ2-3, with D uncertain. Trimming removed 4 bases at V and 11 bases at J, with 22 bases between. The germline V gene encodes CDR1 LGHDT and CDR2 YNNKEL (reference sequence). This CDR3 spans 15 amino acids. The CDR3 is CASSPDFIGPGGQYF. As DNA, the CDR3 is TGTGCCAGCAGCCCGGATTTTATTGGTCCGGGTGGGCAGTATTTT.

This chain joins TRBV7-3 and TRBJ1-1; maybe TRBD1 (5 bases). In germline, CDR1 is SGHTA, CDR2 FQGTGA. The V end lost 1 base, the J end lost 5 bases, and 8 bases lay between the germline ends. This CDR3 has 13 amino acids. The DNA for the CDR3 is TGTGCCAGCAGCTTAAGTTCAGGGACTGAAGCTTTCTTT. Translating gives CASSLSSGTEAFF.